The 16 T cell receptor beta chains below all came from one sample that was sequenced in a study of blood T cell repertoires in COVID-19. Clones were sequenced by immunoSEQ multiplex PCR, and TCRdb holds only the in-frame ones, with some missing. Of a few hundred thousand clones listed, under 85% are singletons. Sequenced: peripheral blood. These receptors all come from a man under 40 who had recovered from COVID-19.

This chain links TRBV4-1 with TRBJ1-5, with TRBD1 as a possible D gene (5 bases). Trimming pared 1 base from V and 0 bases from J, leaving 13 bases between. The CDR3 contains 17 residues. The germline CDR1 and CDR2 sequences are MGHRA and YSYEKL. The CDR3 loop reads CASSQGWGGDSNQPQHF. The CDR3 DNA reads TGCGCCAGCAGCCAAGGCTGGGGGGGTGATAGCAATCAGCCCCAGCATTTT.

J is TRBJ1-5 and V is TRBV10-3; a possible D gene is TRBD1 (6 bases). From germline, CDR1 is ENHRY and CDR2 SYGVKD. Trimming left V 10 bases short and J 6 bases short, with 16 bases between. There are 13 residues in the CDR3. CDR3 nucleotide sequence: TGTGCCACCACCGATTTACAGGGTCAGCCCCAGCATTTT. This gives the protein CATTDLQGQPQHF.

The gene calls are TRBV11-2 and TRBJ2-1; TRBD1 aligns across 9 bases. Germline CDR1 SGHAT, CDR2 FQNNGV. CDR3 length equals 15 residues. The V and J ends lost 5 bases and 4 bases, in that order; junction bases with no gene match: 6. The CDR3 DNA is TGTGCCAGCAGCGACGTGGGACAGGGATACAATGAGCAGTTCTTC. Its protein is CASSDVGQGYNEQFF.

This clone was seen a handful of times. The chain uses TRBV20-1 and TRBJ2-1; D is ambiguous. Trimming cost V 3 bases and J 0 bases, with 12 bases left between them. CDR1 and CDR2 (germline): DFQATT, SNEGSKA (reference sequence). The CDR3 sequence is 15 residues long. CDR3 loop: CSASSGVVSYNEQFF. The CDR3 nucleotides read TGCAGTGCTAGTTCTGGAGTCGTCTCCTACAATGAGCAGTTCTTC.

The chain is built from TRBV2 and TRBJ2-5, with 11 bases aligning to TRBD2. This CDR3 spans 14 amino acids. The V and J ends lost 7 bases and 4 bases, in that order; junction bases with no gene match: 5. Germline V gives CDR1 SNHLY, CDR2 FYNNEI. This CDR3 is CASKILAGVETQYF. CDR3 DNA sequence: TGTGCCAGCAAGATACTAGCGGGGGTAGAGACCCAGTACTTC.

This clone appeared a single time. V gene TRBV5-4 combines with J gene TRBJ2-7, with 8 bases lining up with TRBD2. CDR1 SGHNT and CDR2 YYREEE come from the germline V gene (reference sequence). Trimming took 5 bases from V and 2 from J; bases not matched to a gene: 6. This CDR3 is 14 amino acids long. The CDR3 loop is CASRFSGATYEQYF. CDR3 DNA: TGTGCCAGCAGATTTAGCGGGGCTACCTACGAGCAGTACTTC.

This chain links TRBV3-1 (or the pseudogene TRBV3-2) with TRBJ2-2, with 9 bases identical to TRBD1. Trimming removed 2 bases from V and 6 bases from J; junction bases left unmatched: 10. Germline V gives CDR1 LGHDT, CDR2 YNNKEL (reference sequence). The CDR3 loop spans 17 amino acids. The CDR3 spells CASSQPGTGFPPGELFF. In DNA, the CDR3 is TGTGCCAGCAGCCAACCCGGGACAGGGTTTCCTCCCGGGGAGCTGTTTTTT.

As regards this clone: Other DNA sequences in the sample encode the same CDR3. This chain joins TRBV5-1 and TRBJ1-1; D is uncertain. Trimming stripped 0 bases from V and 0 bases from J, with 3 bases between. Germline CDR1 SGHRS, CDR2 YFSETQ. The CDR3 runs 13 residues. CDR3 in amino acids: CASSLDMNTEAFF. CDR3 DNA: TGCGCCAGCAGCTTGGATATGAACACTGAAGCTTTCTTT.

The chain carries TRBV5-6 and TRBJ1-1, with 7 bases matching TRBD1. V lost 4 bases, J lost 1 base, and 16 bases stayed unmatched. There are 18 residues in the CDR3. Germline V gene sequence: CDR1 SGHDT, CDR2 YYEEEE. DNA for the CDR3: TGTGCCAGCAGCGCATTGGACAGGTCAGGTTTTCGGAACACTGAAGCTTTCTTT. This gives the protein CASSALDRSGFRNTEAFF.

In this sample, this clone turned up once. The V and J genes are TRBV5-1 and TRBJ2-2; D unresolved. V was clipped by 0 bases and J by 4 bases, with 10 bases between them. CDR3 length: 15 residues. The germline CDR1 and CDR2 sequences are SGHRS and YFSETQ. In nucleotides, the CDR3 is TGCGCCAGCAGCTTGGCTCAGGTTATCACCGGGGAGCTGTTTTTT. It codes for CASSLAQVITGELFF. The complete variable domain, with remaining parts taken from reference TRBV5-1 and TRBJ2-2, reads KAGVTQTPRYLIKTRGQQVTLSCSPISGHRSVSWYQQTPGQGLQFLFEYFSETQRNKGNFPGRFSGRQFSNSRSEMNVSTLELGDSALYLCASSLAQVITGELFFGEGSRLTVL.

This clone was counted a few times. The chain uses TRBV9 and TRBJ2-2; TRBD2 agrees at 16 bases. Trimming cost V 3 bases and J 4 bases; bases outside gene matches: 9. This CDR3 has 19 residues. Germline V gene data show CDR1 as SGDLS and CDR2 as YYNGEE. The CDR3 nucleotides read TGTGCCAGCAGCGGACCCGGGACTAGCGGGGGGGCTGTCACCGGGGAGCTGTTTTTT. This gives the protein CASSGPGTSGGAVTGELFF.

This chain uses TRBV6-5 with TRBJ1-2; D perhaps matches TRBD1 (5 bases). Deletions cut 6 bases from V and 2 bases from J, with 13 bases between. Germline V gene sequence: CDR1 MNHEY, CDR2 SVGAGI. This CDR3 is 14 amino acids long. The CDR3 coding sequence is TGTGCCAGCAGCAACAGGTGGCCAAACTATGGCTACACCTTC. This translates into CASSNRWPNYGYTF.

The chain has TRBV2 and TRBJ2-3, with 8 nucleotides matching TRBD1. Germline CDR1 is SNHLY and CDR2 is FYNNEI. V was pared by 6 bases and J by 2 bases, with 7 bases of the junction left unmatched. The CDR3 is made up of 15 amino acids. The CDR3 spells CASRPGTGVTDTQYF. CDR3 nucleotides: TGTGCCAGCAGGCCCGGGACAGGAGTCACAGATACGCAGTATTTT.

The CDR3 reads CASSTLGADTQYF. CDR3 nucleotides: TGTGCCAGTAGTACCTTAGGGGCAGATACGCAGTATTTT. The chain joins TRBV19 to TRBJ2-3, with D maybe TRBD1 (5 bases). Germline V gene data show CDR1 as LNHDA and CDR2 as SQIVND (reference sequence). CDR3 length: 13 amino acids. V gave up 4 bases and J gave up 4 bases, with 9 bases separating them.

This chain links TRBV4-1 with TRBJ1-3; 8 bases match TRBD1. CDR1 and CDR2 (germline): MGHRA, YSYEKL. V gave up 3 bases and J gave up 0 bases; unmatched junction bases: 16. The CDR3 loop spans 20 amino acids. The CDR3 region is CASSQDLTGAKLFSGNTIYF. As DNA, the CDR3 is TGCGCCAGCAGCCAGGATTTGACAGGGGCGAAATTGTTCTCTGGAAACACCATATATTTT.

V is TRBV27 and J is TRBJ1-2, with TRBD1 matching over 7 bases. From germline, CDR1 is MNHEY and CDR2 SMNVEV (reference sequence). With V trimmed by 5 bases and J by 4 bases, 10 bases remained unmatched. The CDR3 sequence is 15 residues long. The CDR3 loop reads CASSGPGQLPYGYTF. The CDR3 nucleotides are TGTGCCAGCAGTGGGCCGGGACAGCTGCCCTATGGCTACACCTTC.